The T cell receptor beta chain under discussion was sequenced for a study of T-cell reconstitution after alpha-beta-depleted transplantation in children. Germline trimming cut 7 bases from V and 2 bases from J; bases unmatched to any gene: 6. CDR1 and CDR2 from the germline V gene are SQVTM and ANQGSEA. The CDR3 runs to 13 residues. Preparation of the TCRbeta library used unique molecular identifiers. TCRdb ran MiXCR on the PCR reads and lists one entry per CDR3 protein. Counted here are roughly 500,000 distinct CDR3 sequences, about 31% occurring once; the ten biggest clones make up under 3%. This clonotype has a handful of counts.

The J gene is TRBJ2-5, the V gene TRBV29-1, with TRBD1 identical over 8 bases. The material sequenced was PBMCs from the stem cell graft donor, taken from the stem cell graft. This clonotype originated in a human donor who donated a stem cell graft to a child with aplastic anemia. In nucleotides, the CDR3 is TGCAGCGCTGGACAGGGTCCTCAAGAGACCCAGTACTTC. Encoded protein: CSAGQGPQETQYF.